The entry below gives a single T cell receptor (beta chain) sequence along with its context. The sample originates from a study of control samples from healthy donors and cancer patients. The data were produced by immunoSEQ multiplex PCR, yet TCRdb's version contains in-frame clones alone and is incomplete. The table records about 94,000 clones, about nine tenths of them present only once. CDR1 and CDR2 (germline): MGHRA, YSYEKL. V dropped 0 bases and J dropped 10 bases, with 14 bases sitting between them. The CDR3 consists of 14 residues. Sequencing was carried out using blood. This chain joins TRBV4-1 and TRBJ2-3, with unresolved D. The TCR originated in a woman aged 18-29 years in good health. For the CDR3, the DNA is TGCGCCAGCAGCCAAGATCGAGTGGTAGCCGCGCAGTATTTT. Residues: CASSQDRVVAAQYF.